One T cell receptor beta chain is described in this entry. Its antigen is not identified. The sample belongs to a study of T cell responses to AZD1222 COVID-19 vaccine. Study-wide results and limits: Seropositive at baseline were only a handful of AZD1222 recipients. Spike was spanned by vaccine-associated CD4 TCRs, which were dominant at 160-218 and 743-854. Two AZD1222 administrations were followed by greater Spike-specific TCR breadth and depth. A mostly white British donor set with more females was recruited, and clonal diversity was possibly underestimated.

Profiling relied on immunoSEQ multiplex PCR, and the TCRdb table lists in-frame clones only, not all of them. This table holds 70,000 to 90,000 clones, around 90% found once. This material consisted of peripheral blood, taken on day 0 of AZD1222 vaccination. The source is an adult in good health.

CDR3 sequence (DNA): TGTGCCAGCAGCCAAGATCGGAGCGGGTCCTACGAGCAGTACTTC. Amino acids: CASSQDRSGSYEQYF. The rearrangement links TRBV3-1 (or the pseudogene TRBV3-2) to TRBJ2-7; weak D call: TRBD2 (6 bases). Per the germline V gene, CDR1 is LGHDT and CDR2 is YNNKEL (reference sequence). Trimming removed 0 bases from V and 1 base from J, with 10 bases in between. CDR3 size: 15 residues.